This T cell receptor (beta chain) is from a study of Tregs in tolerant kidney transplant recipients. Repertoires were generated with immunoSEQ multiplex PCR, while TCRdb's copy carries only in-frame clones and drops some. The sample lists about 81,000 clones, 75% to 95% seen once, with roughly 1.5% in the top ten. Germline CDR1 is MNHEY and CDR2 is SVGAGI. The length of the CDR3 is 14 residues. The V gene lost 8 bases and the J gene lost 2 bases, with 15 bases spanning the gap. Mixed chimerism was transient after nonmyeloablative marrow transplants from related graft donors. This sequence was found in a human patient who received a combined kidney and bone marrow transplant. T cells may partly derive from the graft donor. V and J are TRBV6-5 and TRBJ1-1; D gene ambiguous. Specimen: CD4+ T cells from blood (PBMCs), collected 24 months after the transplant. CDR3 residues: CASGYTGRNTEAFF. Written as DNA, the CDR3 is TGTGCCAGCGGATACACGGGGAGAAACACTGAAGCTTTCTTT.